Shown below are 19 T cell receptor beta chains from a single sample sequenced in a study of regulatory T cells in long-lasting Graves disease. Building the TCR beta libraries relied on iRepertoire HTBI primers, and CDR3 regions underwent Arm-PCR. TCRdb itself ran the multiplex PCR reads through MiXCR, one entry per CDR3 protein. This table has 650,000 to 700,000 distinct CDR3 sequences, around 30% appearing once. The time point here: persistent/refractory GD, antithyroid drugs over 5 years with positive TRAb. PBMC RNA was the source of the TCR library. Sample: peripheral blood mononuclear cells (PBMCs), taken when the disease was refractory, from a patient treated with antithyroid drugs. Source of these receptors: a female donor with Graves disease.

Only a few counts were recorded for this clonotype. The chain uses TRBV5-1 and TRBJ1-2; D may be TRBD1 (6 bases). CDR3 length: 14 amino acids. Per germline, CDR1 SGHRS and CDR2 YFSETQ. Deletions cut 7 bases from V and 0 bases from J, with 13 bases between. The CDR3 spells CASDTGIANYGYTF. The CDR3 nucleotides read TGCGCCAGCGATACAGGGATCGCTAACTATGGCTACACCTTC.

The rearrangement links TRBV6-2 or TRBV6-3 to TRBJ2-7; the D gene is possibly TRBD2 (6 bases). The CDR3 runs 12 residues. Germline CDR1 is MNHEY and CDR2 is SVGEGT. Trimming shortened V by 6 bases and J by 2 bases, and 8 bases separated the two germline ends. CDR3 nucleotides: TGTGCCAGCAGCCGGGAGCCCTACGAGCAGTACTTC. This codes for CASSREPYEQYF.

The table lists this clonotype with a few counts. Here the CDR3 reads CASSLRGYASPLHF. As DNA, the CDR3 is TGTGCCAGCAGCTTAAGAGGGTATGCTTCACCCCTCCACTTT. The V gene is TRBV7-3, the J gene TRBJ1-6, with D unresolved. With 1 base removed from V and 9 bases from J, the gap between germline ends came to 10 bases. The germline V gene has CDR1 SGHTA and CDR2 FQGTGA. The CDR3 runs 14 residues.

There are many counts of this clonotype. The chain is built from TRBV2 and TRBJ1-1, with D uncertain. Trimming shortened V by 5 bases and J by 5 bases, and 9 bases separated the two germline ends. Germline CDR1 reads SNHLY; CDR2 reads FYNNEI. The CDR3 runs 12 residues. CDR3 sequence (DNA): TGTGCCAGCAGTTTTGATGCGACTGAAGCTTTCTTT. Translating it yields CASSFDATEAFF.

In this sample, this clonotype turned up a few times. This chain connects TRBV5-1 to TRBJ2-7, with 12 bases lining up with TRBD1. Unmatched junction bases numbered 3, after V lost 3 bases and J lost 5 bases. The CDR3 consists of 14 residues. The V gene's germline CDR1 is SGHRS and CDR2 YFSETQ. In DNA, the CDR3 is TGCGCCAGCAGCTCCGGGACAGGGGGCCACGAGCAGTACTTC. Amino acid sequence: CASSSGTGGHEQYF.

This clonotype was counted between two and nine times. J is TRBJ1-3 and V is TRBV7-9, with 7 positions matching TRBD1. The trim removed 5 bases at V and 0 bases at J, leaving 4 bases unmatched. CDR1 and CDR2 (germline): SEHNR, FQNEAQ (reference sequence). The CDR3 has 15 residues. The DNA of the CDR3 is TGTGCCAGCAGCCCACAGGGGTCCTCTGGAAACACCATATATTTT. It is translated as CASSPQGSSGNTIYF.

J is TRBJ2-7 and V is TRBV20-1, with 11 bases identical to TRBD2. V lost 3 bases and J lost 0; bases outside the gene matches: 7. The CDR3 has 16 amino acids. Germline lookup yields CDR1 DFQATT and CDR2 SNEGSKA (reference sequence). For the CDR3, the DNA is TGCAGTGCTAGTGGGACTAGCGGATCATACTCCTACGAGCAGTACTTC. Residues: CSASGTSGSYSYEQYF.

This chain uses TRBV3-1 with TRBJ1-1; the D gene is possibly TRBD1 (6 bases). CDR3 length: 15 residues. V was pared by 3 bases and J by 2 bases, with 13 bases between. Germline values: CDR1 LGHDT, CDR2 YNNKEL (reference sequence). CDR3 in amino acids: CASSQLTGTNTEAFF. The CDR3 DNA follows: TGTGCCAGCAGCCAGTTAACAGGGACCAACACTGAAGCTTTCTTT.

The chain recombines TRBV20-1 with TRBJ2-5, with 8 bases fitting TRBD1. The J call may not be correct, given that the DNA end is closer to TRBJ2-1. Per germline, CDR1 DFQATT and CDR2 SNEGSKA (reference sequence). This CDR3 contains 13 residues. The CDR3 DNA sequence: TGCAGTGCTCCCGGACAGGGTAGCAATGAGCAGTTCTTC. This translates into CSAPGQGSNEQFF.

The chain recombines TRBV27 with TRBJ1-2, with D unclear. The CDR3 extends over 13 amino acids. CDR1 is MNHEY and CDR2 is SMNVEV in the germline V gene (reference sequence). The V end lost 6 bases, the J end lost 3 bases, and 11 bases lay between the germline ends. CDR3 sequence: CASSPVEYYGYTF. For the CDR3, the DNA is TGTGCCAGCAGCCCCGTAGAGTACTATGGCTACACCTTC.

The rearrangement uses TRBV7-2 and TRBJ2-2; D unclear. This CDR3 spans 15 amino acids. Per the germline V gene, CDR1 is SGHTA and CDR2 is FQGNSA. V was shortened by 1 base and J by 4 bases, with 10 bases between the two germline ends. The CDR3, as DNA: TGTGCCAGCAGCTTAGACGGTCCGAGCACCGGGGAGCTGTTTTTT. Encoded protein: CASSLDGPSTGELFF.

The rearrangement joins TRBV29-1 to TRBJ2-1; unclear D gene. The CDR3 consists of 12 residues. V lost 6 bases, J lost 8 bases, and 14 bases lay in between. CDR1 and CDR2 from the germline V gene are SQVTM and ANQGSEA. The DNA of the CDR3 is TGCAGCGTGATAAAAGGCTATGATGAGCAGTTCTTC. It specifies CSVIKGYDEQFF.

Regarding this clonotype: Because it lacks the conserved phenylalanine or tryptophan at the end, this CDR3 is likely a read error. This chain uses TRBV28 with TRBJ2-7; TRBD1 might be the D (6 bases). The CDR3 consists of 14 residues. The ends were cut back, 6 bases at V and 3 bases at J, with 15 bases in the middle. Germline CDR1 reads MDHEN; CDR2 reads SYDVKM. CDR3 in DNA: TGTGCCAGCAGCCCCGTGGGGGCGTTCTACGAGCAGTACTCC. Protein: CASSPVGAFYEQYS.

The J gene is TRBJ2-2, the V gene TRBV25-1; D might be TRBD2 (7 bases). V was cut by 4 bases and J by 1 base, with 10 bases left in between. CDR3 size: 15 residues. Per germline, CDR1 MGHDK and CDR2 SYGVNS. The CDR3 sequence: CASSAGGLNTGELFF. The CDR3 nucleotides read TGTGCCAGCAGTGCGGGGGGCCTGAACACCGGGGAGCTGTTTTTT.

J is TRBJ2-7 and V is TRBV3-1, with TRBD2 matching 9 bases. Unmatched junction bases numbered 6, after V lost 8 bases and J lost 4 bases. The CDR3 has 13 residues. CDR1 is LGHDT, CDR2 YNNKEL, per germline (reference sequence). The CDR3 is CASGSSGRYEQYF. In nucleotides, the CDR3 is TGTGCCAGCGGTAGTAGCGGGAGATACGAGCAGTACTTC.

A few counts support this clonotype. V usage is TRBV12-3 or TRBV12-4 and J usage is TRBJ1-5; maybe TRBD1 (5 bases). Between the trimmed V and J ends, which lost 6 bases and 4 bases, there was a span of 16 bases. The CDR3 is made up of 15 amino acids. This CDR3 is CASSRDAKGNQPQHF. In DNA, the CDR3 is TGTGCCAGCAGCCGGGACGCAAAGGGTAATCAGCCCCAGCATTTT.

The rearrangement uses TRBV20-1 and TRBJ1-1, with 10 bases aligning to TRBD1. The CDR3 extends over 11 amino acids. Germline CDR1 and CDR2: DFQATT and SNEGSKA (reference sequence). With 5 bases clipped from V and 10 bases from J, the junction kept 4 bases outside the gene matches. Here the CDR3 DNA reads TGCAGTGCTCCCCGGGACAGGGGAGCTTTCTTT. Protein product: CSAPRDRGAFF.

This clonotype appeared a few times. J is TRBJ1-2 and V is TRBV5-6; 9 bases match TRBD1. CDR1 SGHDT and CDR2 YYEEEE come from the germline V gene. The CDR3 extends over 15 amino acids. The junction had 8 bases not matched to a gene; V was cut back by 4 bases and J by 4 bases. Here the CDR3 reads CASSETGGAFYGYTF. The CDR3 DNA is TGTGCCAGCAGCGAAACAGGGGGCGCGTTCTATGGCTACACCTTC.

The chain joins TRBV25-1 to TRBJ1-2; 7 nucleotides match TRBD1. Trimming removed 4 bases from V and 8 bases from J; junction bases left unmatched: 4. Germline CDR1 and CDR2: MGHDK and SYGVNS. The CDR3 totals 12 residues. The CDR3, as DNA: TGTGCCAGCAGTGTCGGGACAGTGGGCTACACCTTC. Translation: CASSVGTVGYTF.